The 10 T cell receptor beta chains below were found in one sample sequenced in a study of siplizumab effects on memory and regulatory T cells. Profiled with immunoSEQ multiplex PCR; TCRdb holds only in-frame clones, not every one. The repertoire holds 100,000 to 110,000 clones, more than 90% seen once, with roughly 0.16% in the top ten. The sample comprised CD4+ T cells sorted from blood. The receptors derive from a human donor in good health.

The V call is TRBV7-2, the J call TRBJ1-4, with D unresolved. Germline V gives CDR1 SGHTA, CDR2 FQGNSA. CDR3 size: 16 residues. V lost 5 bases and J lost 3, with 16 bases in between. The chain's CDR3 is CASSLLGRVPNEKLFF. The CDR3 nucleotides read TGTGCCAGCAGCCTACTTGGGAGGGTGCCTAATGAAAAACTGTTTTTT.

This clone was counted once. J is TRBJ2-1 and V is TRBV5-4, with D hard to call. Per the germline V gene, CDR1 is SGHNT and CDR2 is YYREEE (reference sequence). The CDR3 totals 15 residues. Trimming removed 0 bases at V and 7 bases at J, with 14 bases between. CDR3 in DNA: TGTGCCAGCAGCTTGGGTGCAGACTTAGGAAATGAGCAGTTCTTC. It translates to CASSLGADLGNEQFF.

V is TRBV6-5 and J is TRBJ1-4; D uncertain. V lost 5 bases to trimming and J lost 0 bases, with 10 bases between them. CDR1 MNHEY and CDR2 SVGAGI come from the germline V gene. This CDR3 has 15 amino acids. The CDR3 nucleotides read TGTGCCAGCAGTACGTACAGTGCAACTAATGAAAAACTGTTTTTT. Amino acid sequence: CASSTYSATNEKLFF.

This clone appeared once. V usage is TRBV6-6 and J usage is TRBJ2-2; no firm D call. The CDR3 extends over 15 amino acids. Looked up from germline, CDR1 is MNHNY and CDR2 is SVGAGI (reference sequence). V lost 1 base and J lost 4, with 10 bases in between. The CDR3 protein is CASSYYSYGTGELFF. Written as DNA, the CDR3 is TGTGCCAGCAGTTACTACAGCTACGGCACCGGGGAGCTGTTTTTT.

This rearrangement joins TRBV28 to TRBJ1-1, with TRBD1 identical over 7 bases. This CDR3 comprises 15 residues. With 7 bases clipped from V and 10 bases from J, the junction kept 18 bases outside the gene matches. The germline V gene encodes CDR1 MDHEN and CDR2 SYDVKM. This CDR3 reads CASTLRQGAALRAFF. CDR3 sequence (DNA): TGTGCCAGCACCCTTCGACAGGGAGCCGCTCTTCGAGCTTTCTTT. The full variable domain, completed using reference TRBV28 and TRBJ1-1, is DVKVTQSSRYLVKRTGEKVFLECVQDMDHENMFWYRQDPGLGLRLIYFSYDVKMKEKGDIPEGYSVSREKKERFSLILESASTNQTSMYLCASTLRQGAALRAFFGQGTRLTVV.

The J gene is TRBJ1-1, the V gene TRBV10-2; possible D gene TRBD1, 5 bases. Trimming stripped 10 bases from V and 6 bases from J, with 18 bases between. The germline V gene encodes CDR1 WSHSY and CDR2 SAAADI. This CDR3 spans 13 amino acids. The DNA of the CDR3 is TGCGCCACGAGCAGTCAGGGAAGGGCTGAAGCTTTCTTT. Residues: CATSSQGRAEAFF.

The V call is TRBV5-1, the J call TRBJ1-2; 10 nucleotides agree with TRBD1. Germline CDR1 SGHRS, CDR2 YFSETQ. The CDR3 is 14 residues long. V was clipped by 4 bases and J by 6 bases; unmatched bases: 6. For the CDR3, the DNA is TGCGCCAGCAGCCCGACCGGGACAGGGGATGGCTACACCTTC. This gives the protein CASSPTGTGDGYTF.

This clone was counted once. The chain joins TRBV6-5 to TRBJ1-3, with TRBD1 as a possible D gene (6 bases). Trimming removed 10 bases at V and 3 bases at J, with 13 bases between. The CDR3 is 13 residues long. Germline CDR1 and CDR2: MNHEY and SVGAGI. CDR3 in DNA: TGTGCCACTCACAAGACAGGTGGAAACACCATATATTTT. Protein product: CATHKTGGNTIYF.

This chain connects TRBV5-4 to TRBJ2-3, with 9 bases lining up with TRBD2. CDR3 length equals 15 residues. Germline values: CDR1 SGHNT, CDR2 YYREEE (reference sequence). V lost 0 bases to trimming and J lost 4 bases; unmatched junction nucleotides: 3. CDR3 bases: TGTGCCAGCAGCTTGGGAGCGGGGGGATCAGATACGCAGTATTTT. It is translated as CASSLGAGGSDTQYF. Combining the CDR3 with reference TRBV5-4 and TRBJ2-3 gives the whole variable domain ETGVTQSPTHLIKTRGQQVTLRCSSQSGHNTVSWYQQALGQGPQFIFQYYREEENGRGNFPPRFSGLQFPNYSSELNVNALELDDSALYLCASSLGAGGSDTQYFGPGTRLTVL.

The chain combines TRBV7-3 with TRBJ2-7; possibly TRBD1 for D (6 bases). CDR3 length equals 14 residues. Between the trimmed V and J ends, which lost 5 bases and 5 bases, there was a span of 16 bases. Germline V lookup: CDR1 SGHTA, CDR2 FQGTGA. CDR3 residues: CASSPQGNRDEQYF. The CDR3 nucleotides read TGTGCCAGCAGCCCACAGGGTAATAGGGACGAGCAGTACTTC.